These T cell receptor beta chains were read from a single sample in a study of blood T cell repertoires in COVID-19. The table came from immunoSEQ multiplex PCR; TCRdb's copy has only in-frame clones and leaves some out. This sample has 200,000 to 250,000 clones, with almost 85% found just once. Sequenced sample: PBMCs or T cells enriched from blood (not recorded which). The receptor set was obtained from a man aged 35 to 55 who had recovered from COVID-19. Each CDR3 is given with its conserved first and last residue. The D gene is left open where the match is weak. A row's size may be missing; if present it is once, few, many or a size class.

v_call: TRBV6-5; j_call: TRBJ2-2; d_call: NA; clone_size: NA; cdr3_aa: CASSYRAARELFF; cdr3_nt: TGTGCCAGCAGTTACCGAGCGGCGAGGGAGCTGTTTTTT
v_call: TRBV28; j_call: TRBJ1-5; d_call: NA; clone_size: NA; cdr3_aa: CASSSSREPQHF; cdr3_nt: TGTGCCAGCAGCTCATCGCGGGAGCCCCAGCATTTT
v_call: TRBV5-1; j_call: TRBJ2-2; d_call: TRBD1; clone_size: once; cdr3_aa: CASSVQGANTGELFF; cdr3_nt: TGCGCCAGCAGCGTGCAGGGGGCTAACACCGGGGAGCTGTTTTTT
v_call: TRBV5-1; j_call: TRBJ2-7; d_call: NA; clone_size: NA; cdr3_aa: CASSAGGTGVYEQYF; cdr3_nt: TGCGCCAGCAGCGCGGGAGGGACAGGGGTCTACGAGCAGTACTTC
v_call: TRBV12-3/TRBV12-4; j_call: TRBJ2-7; d_call: NA; clone_size: NA; cdr3_aa: CASSFRVYEQYF; cdr3_nt: TGTGCCAGCAGTTTTCGAGTGTACGAGCAGTACTTC
v_call: TRBV9; j_call: TRBJ2-2; d_call: NA; clone_size: NA; cdr3_aa: CASSALWGRDINGELFF; cdr3_nt: TGTGCCAGCAGCGCCCTCTGGGGGCGCGATATTAACGGGGAGCTGTTTTTT
v_call: TRBV19; j_call: TRBJ1-2; d_call: TRBD1; clone_size: NA; cdr3_aa: CASSLRQGANYGYTF; cdr3_nt: TGTGCCAGTAGTCTCCGACAGGGTGCGAACTATGGCTACACCTTC
v_call: TRBV2; j_call: TRBJ1-5; d_call: TRBD1; clone_size: NA; cdr3_aa: CASTINRGQPQHF; cdr3_nt: TGTGCCAGCACGATCAACAGGGGACAGCCCCAGCATTTT
v_call: TRBV7-2; j_call: TRBJ2-7; d_call: TRBD2; clone_size: NA; cdr3_aa: CASSLTLAGGYEQYF; cdr3_nt: TGTGCCAGCAGCTTAACTCTAGCGGGAGGGTACGAGCAGTACTTC
v_call: TRBV29-1; j_call: TRBJ1-3; d_call: NA; clone_size: NA; cdr3_aa: CSVDAGHSGNTIYF; cdr3_nt: TGCAGCGTTGACGCAGGTCACTCTGGAAACACCATATATTTT
v_call: TRBV11-2; j_call: TRBJ1-2; d_call: NA; clone_size: NA; cdr3_aa: CASSFRTGYTF; cdr3_nt: TGTGCCAGCAGCTTTCGGACAGGCTACACCTTC
v_call: TRBV7-9; j_call: TRBJ2-1; d_call: NA; clone_size: NA; cdr3_aa: CASSSISNEQFF; cdr3_nt: TGTGCCAGCAGCTCCATTAGCAATGAGCAGTTCTTC
v_call: TRBV28; j_call: TRBJ1-2; d_call: NA; clone_size: NA; cdr3_aa: CASSLVRQSYGYTF; cdr3_nt: TGTGCCAGCAGTTTAGTACGACAGAGCTATGGCTACACCTTC
v_call: TRBV29-1; j_call: TRBJ2-7; d_call: NA; clone_size: few; cdr3_aa: CSVEGGQTYEQYF; cdr3_nt: TGCAGCGTTGAAGGTGGGCAGACATACGAGCAGTACTTC
v_call: TRBV9; j_call: TRBJ1-3; d_call: NA; clone_size: NA; cdr3_aa: CASSVEAGAAGNTIYF; cdr3_nt: TGTGCCAGCAGCGTAGAAGCGGGGGCAGCTGGAAACACCATATATTTT
v_call: TRBV29-1; j_call: TRBJ1-2; d_call: TRBD1; clone_size: NA; cdr3_aa: CSVPGSFHRGEGYGYTF; cdr3_nt: TGCAGCGTCCCCGGATCCTTCCACAGGGGGGAAGGCTATGGCTACACCTTC
v_call: TRBV7-3; j_call: TRBJ2-2; d_call: TRBD2; clone_size: NA; cdr3_aa: CASSLGTSGTGELFF; cdr3_nt: TGTGCCAGCAGCTTAGGGACTAGCGGGACCGGGGAGCTGTTTTTT
v_call: TRBV30; j_call: TRBJ1-2; d_call: TRBD1; clone_size: NA; cdr3_aa: CAWTKTGGDGYTF; cdr3_nt: TGTGCCTGGACCAAGACAGGGGGAGATGGCTACACCTTC
v_call: TRBV18; j_call: TRBJ1-2; d_call: TRBD1; clone_size: NA; cdr3_aa: CASSPDRGYEGGYTF; cdr3_nt: TGTGCCAGCTCACCCGACAGGGGGTACGAAGGAGGCTACACCTTC
v_call: TRBV5-1; j_call: TRBJ2-7; d_call: TRBD2; clone_size: NA; cdr3_aa: CASSRSLAGGFSYEQYF; cdr3_nt: TGCGCCAGCAGCAGAAGCCTAGCGGGGGGCTTTTCCTACGAGCAGTACTTC
v_call: TRBV6-5; j_call: TRBJ1-2; d_call: TRBD1; clone_size: once; cdr3_aa: CASSRTGSWVYGYTF; cdr3_nt: TGTGCCAGCAGCCGGACAGGGTCTTGGGTCTATGGCTACACCTTC
v_call: TRBV2; j_call: TRBJ1-4; d_call: TRBD1; clone_size: NA; cdr3_aa: CASRPDRGGKLFF; cdr3_nt: TGTGCCAGCAGGCCGGACAGGGGAGGAAAACTGTTTTTT
v_call: TRBV3-1/TRBV3-2; j_call: TRBJ1-1; d_call: NA; clone_size: NA; cdr3_aa: CASSHRQPTAEAFF; cdr3_nt: TGTGCCAGCAGCCATCGACAGCCCACGGCTGAAGCTTTCTTT
v_call: TRBV7-9; j_call: TRBJ2-2; d_call: NA; clone_size: NA; cdr3_aa: CASSPNRGGELFF; cdr3_nt: TGTGCCAGCAGCCCTAATCGGGGCGGGGAGCTGTTTTTT
v_call: TRBV5-1; j_call: TRBJ2-7; d_call: NA; clone_size: NA; cdr3_aa: CASSSAGTSYEQYF; cdr3_nt: TGCGCCAGCAGCTCAGCCGGGACAAGCTACGAGCAGTACTTC
v_call: TRBV25-1; j_call: TRBJ1-5; d_call: NA; clone_size: NA; cdr3_aa: CASSGQGNQPQHF; cdr3_nt: TGTGCCAGCAGTGGCCAGGGAAATCAGCCCCAGCATTTT
v_call: TRBV4-2; j_call: TRBJ1-4; d_call: TRBD1; clone_size: NA; cdr3_aa: CASSQVRQGLSEKLFF; cdr3_nt: TGTGCCAGCAGCCAAGTAAGACAGGGGTTGTCTGAAAAACTGTTTTTT
v_call: TRBV19; j_call: TRBJ1-5; d_call: TRBD1; clone_size: NA; cdr3_aa: CASSLTGHQPQHF; cdr3_nt: TGTGCCAGTAGCCTGACAGGGCATCAGCCCCAGCATTTT
v_call: TRBV9; j_call: TRBJ1-3; d_call: NA; clone_size: NA; cdr3_aa: CASSVSYAGAGNTIYF; cdr3_nt: TGTGCCAGCAGCGTAAGTTATGCAGGGGCTGGAAACACCATATATTTT
v_call: TRBV5-4; j_call: TRBJ2-3; d_call: TRBD2; clone_size: NA; cdr3_aa: CASSPGLAGADTQYF; cdr3_nt: TGTGCCAGCAGTCCGGGACTAGCGGGAGCAGATACGCAGTATTTT
v_call: TRBV5-5; j_call: TRBJ2-5; d_call: NA; clone_size: NA; cdr3_aa: CASGRTGHQETQYF; cdr3_nt: TGTGCCAGCGGGAGGACGGGACACCAAGAGACCCAGTACTTC
v_call: TRBV6-5; j_call: TRBJ2-1; d_call: NA; clone_size: NA; cdr3_aa: CAREGAGIDEQFF; cdr3_nt: TGTGCCAGGGAGGGGGCGGGAATCGATGAGCAGTTCTTC
v_call: TRBV7-9; j_call: TRBJ2-3; d_call: TRBD2; clone_size: NA; cdr3_aa: CASSLLAGGRRDTQYF; cdr3_nt: TGTGCCAGCAGCTTACTAGCGGGGGGGAGGCGAGATACGCAGTATTTT
v_call: TRBV9; j_call: TRBJ2-1; d_call: TRBD2; clone_size: once; cdr3_aa: CASSVASQRGGYNEQFF; cdr3_nt: TGTGCCAGCAGCGTAGCTTCTCAGCGGGGGGGCTACAATGAGCAGTTCTTC
v_call: TRBV4-3; j_call: TRBJ2-1; d_call: NA; clone_size: NA; cdr3_aa: CASSQGYGYNEQFF; cdr3_nt: TGCGCCAGCAGCCAAGGTTACGGTTACAATGAGCAGTTCTTC
v_call: TRBV30; j_call: TRBJ2-4; d_call: NA; clone_size: NA; cdr3_aa: CAWSRTAHTFLAKNIQYF; cdr3_nt: TGTGCCTGGAGTCGGACAGCTCATACTTTCCTAGCCAAAAACATTCAGTACTTC
v_call: TRBV7-2; j_call: TRBJ2-1; d_call: NA; clone_size: NA; cdr3_aa: CASSSAGTSNFNEQFF; cdr3_nt: TGTGCCAGCAGCTCCGCCGGGACAAGTAATTTCAATGAGCAGTTCTTC
v_call: TRBV7-6; j_call: TRBJ2-7; d_call: TRBD2; clone_size: NA; cdr3_aa: CASSELPGLAGSIRQYF; cdr3_nt: TGTGCCAGCAGCGAACTTCCGGGACTAGCGGGATCCATAAGGCAGTACTTC
v_call: TRBV30; j_call: TRBJ2-6; d_call: TRBD2; clone_size: NA; cdr3_aa: CAWNGPGGGANVLTF; cdr3_nt: TGTGCCTGGAATGGACCGGGAGGTGGGGCCAACGTCCTGACTTTC
v_call: TRBV2; j_call: TRBJ1-1; d_call: TRBD1; clone_size: NA; cdr3_aa: CASSEAARTGTEAFF; cdr3_nt: TGTGCCAGCAGTGAAGCCGCCCGGACAGGGACTGAAGCTTTCTTT
v_call: TRBV6-5; j_call: TRBJ2-7; d_call: TRBD1; clone_size: NA; cdr3_aa: CASRSGQGIPYEQYF; cdr3_nt: TGTGCCAGCAGGAGCGGACAGGGCATCCCCTACGAGCAGTACTTC
v_call: TRBV7-2; j_call: TRBJ1-2; d_call: NA; clone_size: once; cdr3_aa: CASSLGTGLSGYTF; cdr3_nt: TGTGCCAGCAGCTTAGGGACGGGGTTGAGCGGCTACACCTTC
v_call: TRBV28; j_call: TRBJ1-4; d_call: TRBD1; clone_size: NA; cdr3_aa: CASSRGGKGEKLFF; cdr3_nt: TGTGCCAGCAGTAGAGGGGGCAAGGGTGAAAAACTGTTTTTT
v_call: TRBV18; j_call: TRBJ2-5; d_call: TRBD2; clone_size: once; cdr3_aa: CASSSPLAAGETQYF; cdr3_nt: TGTGCCAGCTCATCCCCGCTAGCGGCGGGGGAGACCCAGTACTTC
v_call: TRBV10-2; j_call: TRBJ1-1; d_call: NA; clone_size: NA; cdr3_aa: CASSPRGNTEAFF; cdr3_nt: TGCGCCAGCAGTCCTAGGGGGAACACTGAAGCTTTCTTT
v_call: TRBV6-5; j_call: TRBJ1-6; d_call: TRBD1; clone_size: NA; cdr3_aa: CASSYRQGRNSPLHF; cdr3_nt: TGTGCCAGCAGTTACCGACAGGGGAGAAATTCACCCCTCCACTTT
v_call: TRBV18; j_call: TRBJ2-7; d_call: NA; clone_size: once; cdr3_aa: CASSSGVHEQYF; cdr3_nt: TGTGCCAGCTCGTCAGGGGTCCACGAGCAGTACTTC
v_call: TRBV9; j_call: TRBJ2-3; d_call: TRBD2; clone_size: NA; cdr3_aa: CASSPAAGVDTQYF; cdr3_nt: TGTGCCAGCAGCCCGGCAGCGGGAGTGGATACGCAGTATTTT
v_call: TRBV19; j_call: TRBJ1-1; d_call: NA; clone_size: once; cdr3_aa: CASKGEYTEAFF; cdr3_nt: TGTGCCAGTAAGGGGGAGTACACTGAAGCTTTCTTT
v_call: TRBV30; j_call: TRBJ2-3; d_call: NA; clone_size: NA; cdr3_aa: CAWKFVGDTQYF; cdr3_nt: TGTGCCTGGAAGTTTGTCGGAGATACGCAGTATTTT